The 31 T cell receptor beta chains reported below all come from one sample, sequenced in a study of CD8+CD57+ T cells in acquired aplastic anemia. According to the study, genomic DNA was the template for TCR beta VDJ and CDR3 profiling. Each CDR3 protein is one row after TCRdb ran MiXCR on the reads. The profile covers more than 250,000 distinct CDR3 sequences, with roughly 80% appearing a single time and 40% to 50% taken by the ten largest. All sequencing subjects had displayed CD8+CD57+ cell expansion on flow cytometry. Sequenced: sorted CD4+, CD8+, or CD8+CD57+ T cells (not recorded which) from PBMCs. The receptors derive from a human donor with aplastic anemia.

The genes are TRBV7-9 and TRBJ2-7, with D maybe TRBD2 (6 bases). The CDR3 has 15 residues. With 11 bases removed from V and 13 bases from J, the gap between germline ends came to 33 bases. Germline-derived CDR1 and CDR2 are SEHNR and FQNEAQ (reference sequence). CDR3 in amino acids: CAYGVAAGLETQYYF. CDR3 DNA sequence: TGTGCCTACGGGGTAGCGGCCGGCCTAGAGACCCAGTACTACTTC.

On this clonotype: A read error may produce the germline difference seen at one junction end. The chain combines TRBV7-2 with TRBJ2-7; 9 bases align to TRBD1. CDR3 length: 14 residues. Germline CDR1 SGHTA, CDR2 FQGNSA. The CDR3 region is CASSPGQGIYEQYF. CDR3 nucleotides: TGCGCCAGCAGCCCAGGACAGGGGATCTACGAGCAGTACTTC.

About this clonotype itself: Here the CDR3 omits its conserved ending phenylalanine or tryptophan, so a read error is the likely source. Because the CDR3's place on the DNA is in doubt, the DNA is left out and the CDR3 is given as listed by TCRdb. The chain has TRBV7-9 and TRBJ2-3; the D call of TRBD1 is as the table states it, not checked on the DNA. Germline V gives CDR1 SEHNR, CDR2 FQNEAQ (reference sequence). The CDR3 sequence runs 13 residues, both termini included. CDR3 loop: CASSTGGRNQPQH.

Details on this clonotype: An end of the junction differs from the germline gene, which may be a read error. This chain connects TRBV7-4 to TRBJ2-3; no clear D. The CDR3 consists of 12 residues. From germline, CDR1 is SGHVT and CDR2 SQSDAQ. Here the CDR3 DNA reads TGTGCCAGCAGCTTAGGTTCGGGTCCCCAGTGCTTT. Residues: CASSLGSGPQCF.

The chain uses TRBV5-4 and TRBJ1-6; tentatively, D is TRBD1 (5 bases). The CDR3 covers 16 residues. The germline V gene has CDR1 SGHNT and CDR2 YYREEE (reference sequence). Trimming removed 2 bases at V and 3 bases at J, with 12 bases between. The DNA of the CDR3 is TGTGCCAGCAGCTTTAGGGACGGCGGCTATAATTCACCCCTCCACTTT. Translated: CASSFRDGGYNSPLHF.

A remark on this clonotype: No conserved phenylalanine or tryptophan ends this CDR3, so it is likely a read error. The DNA is omitted, as the CDR3 cannot be located on it reliably, and the CDR3 follows TCRdb's listing. The CDR3 protein is CASSDAGGDDTQY. The rearrangement joins TRBV7-8 to TRBJ2-3; the table names TRBD2, a call not compared with the DNA. Germline V lookup: CDR1 SGHVS, CDR2 FQNEAQ. The CDR3 spans 13 residues, counting both ends.

This clonotype was seen ten or more times. Sequence at one end of the junction differs from germline and may be a read error. The J gene is TRBJ2-5, the V gene TRBV7-8, with 7 nucleotides matching TRBD2. This CDR3 has 14 amino acids. Germline V lookup: CDR1 SGHVS, CDR2 FQNEAQ. The CDR3 protein is CASSLAGGHDTQYF. In DNA, the CDR3 is TGTGCCAGCAGCTTAGCGGGAGGGCACGATACGCAGTATTTC.

The rearrangement links TRBV19 to TRBJ1-4; D is perhaps TRBD1 (6 bases). Trimming removed 4 bases from V and 6 bases from J, with 12 bases in between. The V gene's germline CDR1 is LNHDA and CDR2 SQIVND (reference sequence). The CDR3 is 14 amino acids. CDR3 nucleotides: TGTGCCAGTAGTACACAGGGAACGGATGAAAAACTGTTTTTT. This translates into CASSTQGTDEKLFF.

The chain recombines TRBV7-6 with TRBJ2-6, with D perhaps given as TRBD1 or TRBD2 (5 bases each). Germline CDR1 SGHVS, CDR2 FNYEAQ. Trimming stripped 1 base from V and 16 bases from J, with 23 bases between. This CDR3 spans 16 amino acids. CDR3 loop: CASSLEHSNGATQLTF. CDR3 in DNA: TGTGCCAGCAGCTTAGAGCATAGCAACGGGGCCACCCAGCTGACTTTC.

CDR3 in DNA: TGTGCCAGCAGTGAGGATAGGGGTCACTATGGCTACACCTTC. Protein sequence: CASSEDRGHYGYTF. V usage is TRBV25-1 and J usage is TRBJ1-2; D may be TRBD1 (5 bases). Germline values: CDR1 MGHDK, CDR2 SYGVNS. Trimming took 3 bases from V and 3 from J, leaving 11 bases between them. The CDR3 is 14 amino acids.

The chain employs TRBV9 and TRBJ2-7; weak D call: TRBD2 (5 bases). The CDR3 spans 18 residues. Germline V gene lookup returns CDR1 SGDLS and CDR2 YYNGEE. The ends were cut back, 4 bases at V and 1 base at J, with 24 bases in the middle. The CDR3 protein is CASSLLDGSTEASYEQYV. The CDR3 DNA reads TGTGCCAGCAGCCTCCTCGATGGGAGCACTGAAGCTTCCTACGAGCAGTACGTC.

On this clonotype itself: A junction boundary mismatches the germline segment, possibly from a read error. The chain recombines TRBV19 with TRBJ2-4; 7 nucleotides agree with TRBD2. CDR1 is LNHDA and CDR2 is SQIVND in the germline V gene (reference sequence). The CDR3 has 14 residues. The CDR3: CASSIASGAYIEQF. DNA for the CDR3: TGTGCCAGTAGTATAGCTAGCGGAGCCTACATTGAGCAGTTC. Combining the CDR3 with reference TRBV19 and TRBJ2-4 gives the whole variable domain DGGITQSPKYLFRKEGQNVTLSCEQNLNHDAMYWYRQDPGQGLRLIYYSQIVNDFQKGDIAEGYSVSREKKESFPLTVTSAQKNPTAFYLCASSIASGAYIEQFGAGTRLSVL.

The V and J genes are TRBV11-3 and TRBJ2-7; D might be TRBD1 or TRBD2, each matching 6 bases. The germline V gene has CDR1 SGHNT and CDR2 YENEEA. V was trimmed by 4 bases and J by 3 bases, leaving 13 bases between them. The CDR3 covers 14 residues. The CDR3 nucleotides are TGTGCCAGCAGCTGGGGGGCCGGCGGCTACGAGCAGTACTTC. Residues: CASSWGAGGYEQYF.

The chain links TRBV5-1 to TRBJ2-3; the match to TRBD1 covers 9 bases. The CDR3 is 13 residues long. Trimming took 0 bases from V and 10 from J; bases not matched to a gene: 3. Germline assignment: CDR1 SGHRS and CDR2 YFSETQ. CDR3 sequence (DNA): TGCGCCAGCAGCTTGGGGACAGGGGCCGCGCAGTATTTT. Encoded protein: CASSLGTGAAQYF.

The chain carries TRBV9 and TRBJ1-6; no clear D gene. CDR1 is SGDLS, CDR2 YYNGEE, per germline. This CDR3 is 16 amino acids long. Trimming stripped 0 bases from V and 3 bases from J, with 10 bases between. The CDR3 loop is CASSVGGYGYNSPLHF. The CDR3 nucleotides are TGTGCCAGCAGCGTAGGAGGCTATGGCTATAATTCACCCCTCCACTTT.

J is TRBJ1-1 and V is TRBV7-9; D perhaps matches TRBD1 (5 bases). Trimming stripped 5 bases from V and 11 bases from J, with 24 bases between. Germline CDR1 is SEHNR and CDR2 is FQNEAQ (reference sequence). CDR3 length equals 15 residues. CDR3 nucleotides: TGTGCCAGCAGCGCAGTAGCAGAGGGGCAGTACTTCGCTTTCTTT. Its translation: CASSAVAEGQYFAFF.

The V gene is TRBV6-5, the J gene TRBJ2-7; TRBD2 aligns across 12 bases. This CDR3 comprises 16 residues. J was trimmed by 7 bases and V by 2 bases; bases with no gene match: 9. Germline CDR1 MNHEY, CDR2 SVGAGI. The CDR3 sequence: CASSYHKTSGRSEQYV. The CDR3 DNA reads as TGTGCCAGCAGTTACCATAAGACTAGCGGGAGATCTGAGCAGTACGTC.

The rearrangement links TRBV19 to TRBJ2-3; perhaps TRBD2 as D (5 bases). V lost 9 bases and J lost 12, with 25 bases in between. This CDR3 has 14 amino acids. The germline CDR1 and CDR2 sequences are LNHDA and SQIVND (reference sequence). The CDR3 DNA follows: TGTGCCAGCAGCTTAGCGAGAGGTCCCTATAATCAGTATTTT. Translating it yields CASSLARGPYNQYF.

The chain joins TRBV11-2 to TRBJ1-1; a weak D match, TRBD1 (6 bases). The CDR3 runs 15 residues. V shed 3 bases and J shed 14 bases, with 25 bases lying between them. Germline V gene data show CDR1 as SGHAT and CDR2 as FQNNGV. The CDR3 DNA sequence: TGTGCCAGCAGCTTGGGTCGAGGGGGGAACACTGACGACTTCTTT. It codes for CASSLGRGGNTDDFF.

The chain couples TRBV2 to TRBJ1-4, with D perhaps TRBD1 (5 bases). Germline CDR1 is SNHLY and CDR2 is FYNNEI. The CDR3 sequence is 17 residues long. V shed 8 bases and J shed 17 bases, with 36 bases lying between them. DNA for the CDR3: TGTGCCAGCGGAGGGACTCCCGTCGACTTGAACACTGAAGCTTTCTTTTTT. As protein: CASGGTPVDLNTEAFFF.

Details on this clonotype: The final CDR3 position lacks the conserved phenylalanine or tryptophan, pointing to a likely read error. The rearrangement joins TRBV7-7 to TRBJ2-3; possible D gene TRBD2, 6 bases. The CDR3 loop spans 13 amino acids. Germline V CDR1 and CDR2: SSHAT, FNYEAQ (reference sequence). The CDR3 coding sequence is TGTGCTCGCGGGGACGGGGGTACAGATCCGCAGTATTCT. Translating gives CARGDGGTDPQYS.

Points on this clonotype: The junction does not match germline at one end; this may be a read error. This rearrangement joins TRBV2 to TRBJ2-6; weak D call: TRBD2 (5 bases). The CDR3 has 16 residues. Per germline, CDR1 SNHLY and CDR2 FYNNEI. CDR3 residues: CASGFAGTYRANVRPF. CDR3 in DNA: TGTGCCAGCGGCTTCGCGGGCACATATAGGGCGAACGTCCGGCCTTTC.

Note on this clonotype: This may arise from a read error, as a much more abundant clone is one base away. The rearrangement links TRBV29-1 to TRBJ2-3; D is unclear. The end of the DNA fits TRBJ1-5 better, so the J call may be wrong. This CDR3 has 14 residues. Looked up from germline, CDR1 is SQVTM and CDR2 is ANQGSEA. The CDR3 DNA follows: TGCAGCGTTGAAGATCGTGATCACACAGATACGCAGCATTTT. Its translation is CSVEDRDHTDTQHF.

V is TRBV7-9 and J is TRBJ2-7; D is undetermined. This CDR3 comprises 18 residues. Germline V gene sequence: CDR1 SEHNR, CDR2 FQNEAQ (reference sequence). V gave up 5 bases and J gave up 3 bases, with 26 bases separating them. The CDR3 region is CASSLHPAYTALFYEQYV. As DNA, the CDR3 is TGTGCCAGCAGCCTTCATCCAGCCTATACAGCCCTTTTCTACGAGCAGTACGTC.

In the case of this clonotype: At one end the junction does not follow the germline gene, possibly because of a read error. V gene TRBV19 combines with J gene TRBJ2-7, with a possible D match to TRBD2 (5 bases). The germline CDR1 and CDR2 sequences are LNHDA and SQIVND (reference sequence). This CDR3 region has 14 residues. The CDR3: CASSTASGSYEQYF. CDR3 DNA sequence: TGTGCCAGCAGTACAGCCAGCGGCTCCTACGAGCAGTACTTC.

This clonotype has a count of ten or more. This sequence joins TRBV11-2 and TRBJ1-1; TRBD1 agrees at 7 bases. This CDR3 contains 15 residues. With V trimmed by 0 bases and J by 4 bases, 5 bases remained unmatched. Per the germline V gene, CDR1 is SGHAT and CDR2 is FQNNGV. CDR3 DNA sequence: TGTGCCAGCAGCTTAGAGGCGACAGGGACCACTGAAGCTTTCTTT. Protein product: CASSLEATGTTEAFF.

Turning to this clonotype: Likely a read error: the CDR3 ends without its conserved phenylalanine or tryptophan. It is unclear where the CDR3 begins or ends on the DNA, so no DNA is shown, and the CDR3 is as TCRdb lists it. The chain uses TRBV7-9 and TRBJ1-1; the table's D call, TRBD1, has no DNA check behind it. Germline V gene lookup returns CDR1 SEHNR and CDR2 FQNEAQ (reference sequence). Including both end residues, the CDR3 is 13 amino acids long. The CDR3 loop reads CASSLGGGGDNSP.

The chain is built from TRBV20-1 and TRBJ2-1; 7 bases fit TRBD2. The CDR3 covers 13 residues. With V trimmed by 2 bases and J by 6 bases, 4 bases remained unmatched. Germline-derived CDR1 and CDR2 are DFQATT and SNEGSKA (reference sequence). CDR3 sequence (DNA): TGCAGTGCTAGACCTAGCGGAGTCAATGAGCAGTTCTTC. This encodes CSARPSGVNEQFF.

The rearrangement joins TRBV24-1 to TRBJ2-3, with TRBD2 matching over 14 bases. The V segment lost 4 bases and the J segment 4 bases; nucleotides outside the gene matches: 15. CDR3 length: 20 residues. The germline gives CDR1 KGHDR, CDR2 SFDVKD. The CDR3 sequence is CATSDPGTSGGPYLPDTQYF. Written as DNA, the CDR3 is TGTGCCACCAGTGACCCCGGGACTAGCGGGGGCCCCTACCTCCCAGATACGCAGTATTTT.

This chain links TRBV29-1 with TRBJ2-5, with 10 nucleotides matching TRBD1. The J segment lost 10 bases and the V segment lost 3 bases, leaving 8 bases of the junction unmatched. Looked up from germline, CDR1 is SQVTM and CDR2 is ANQGSEA. This CDR3 spans 13 amino acids. CDR3 bases: TGCAGCGTTGAGATGGACAGGGGGTACGACCAGTACTTC. Protein sequence: CSVEMDRGYDQYF.

The count of this clonotype is one. A junction end diverges from the germline sequence, so it may reflect a read error. The chain combines TRBV29-1 with TRBJ2-3, with a weak D call TRBD1 (6 bases). The CDR3 has 13 residues. Per the germline V gene, CDR1 is SQVTM and CDR2 is ANQGSEA. The CDR3 DNA follows: TGCAGCGGTGAAAAGGGGGGCACAGATACGCAGTATTTT. This sequence encodes CSGEKGGTDTQYF.